Listed here are 31 T cell receptor beta chains from one sample, sequenced in a study of cytomegalovirus exposure and HLA in healthy donors. The PCR was carried out with 60 Vbeta primers and 13 Jbeta primers. Libraries were prepared by immunoSEQ multiplex PCR; TCRdb keeps only in-frame clonotypes and omits some of them. Seen here are some 120,000 clones, about 80% observed once, and the top ten hold just over 1%. What was sequenced was PBMCs. These receptors were collected from a human donor in good health.

The chain couples TRBV7-2 to TRBJ2-5, with a possible D match to TRBD2 (6 bases). Trimming left V 4 bases short and J 1 base short, with 10 bases between. The germline V gene encodes CDR1 SGHTA and CDR2 FQGNSA. The CDR3 loop spans 14 amino acids. The CDR3 DNA reads TGTGCCAGCAGCTACCTAGCGCGCCAAGAGACCCAGTACTTC. As protein: CASSYLARQETQYF.

This rearrangement joins TRBV7-6 to TRBJ2-7; 10 nucleotides match TRBD1. The germline gives CDR1 SGHVS, CDR2 FNYEAQ. CDR3 length: 14 amino acids. J was trimmed by 4 bases and V by 5 bases; bases with no gene match: 5. The CDR3 loop reads CASSADRGGYEQYF. The CDR3 DNA follows: TGTGCCAGCAGCGCGGACAGGGGGGGGTACGAGCAGTACTTC.

This chain joins TRBV9 and TRBJ1-4, with D perhaps TRBD1 (5 bases). The CDR3 spans 14 residues. V gave up 3 bases and J gave up 8 bases, with 14 bases separating them. Germline V CDR1 and CDR2: SGDLS, YYNGEE. CDR3 sequence reads: CASSDGGDGEKLFF. The CDR3 DNA reads as TGTGCCAGCAGCGACGGGGGGGACGGGGAAAAACTGTTTTTT.

A remark on this clone: The germline gene is not matched at one end of the junction; a read error may be the cause. This chain joins TRBV7-9 and TRBJ1-2; 7 nucleotides align to TRBD1. The germline CDR1 and CDR2 sequences are SEHNR and FQNEAQ (reference sequence). This CDR3 spans 12 amino acids. The CDR3 nucleotides read TGTTCCAGCAGCTTTACAGGGGTCGACTACACCTTC. It translates to CSSSFTGVDYTF.

The chain is built from TRBV6-5 and TRBJ1-1, with D perhaps TRBD1 (5 bases). The CDR3 is made up of 13 amino acids. The V end was cut by 11 bases, the J end by 1 base, with 14 bases between. CDR1 and CDR2 (germline): MNHEY, SVGAGI. The DNA for the CDR3 is TGTGCCTCCGGGGGGAGCGGGAACACTGAAGCTTTCTTT. This gives the protein CASGGSGNTEAFF.

The table lists this clone with a count of one. The chain combines TRBV19 with TRBJ2-3; D ambiguous. The germline V and J ends were trimmed by 6 bases and 4 bases, with 20 bases remaining between them. The CDR3 is made up of 16 amino acids. Germline V CDR1 and CDR2: LNHDA, SQIVND (reference sequence). The CDR3 reads CASRRTQSSPSDTQYF. Here the CDR3 DNA reads TGTGCCAGTAGGAGAACACAGTCCAGTCCTTCAGATACGCAGTATTTT.

The rearrangement joins TRBV18 to TRBJ2-7; 9 bases map to TRBD1. With 4 bases clipped from V and 0 bases from J, the junction kept 1 base outside the gene matches. This CDR3 contains 14 residues. CDR1 KGHSH and CDR2 LQKENI come from the germline V gene. The CDR3 loop reads CASSRTGDSYEQYF. CDR3 nucleotides: TGTGCCAGCTCACGGACAGGGGACTCCTACGAGCAGTACTTC. The full variable domain, rest sourced from reference TRBV18 and TRBJ2-7, is NAGVMQNPRHLVRRRGQEARLRCSPMKGHSHVYWYRQLPEEGLKFMVYLQKENIIDESGMPKERFSAEFPKEGPSILRIQQVVRGDSAAYFCASSRTGDSYEQYFGPGTRLTVT.

The V gene is TRBV29-1, the J gene TRBJ1-5; the D is unclear. Trimming removed 4 bases at V and 3 bases at J, with 10 bases between. Germline-derived CDR1 and CDR2 are SQVTM and ANQGSEA. The CDR3 is 13 amino acids. Here the CDR3 DNA reads TGCAGCGTTGCGGTATCGCACAATCAGCCCCAGCATTTT. Translation gives CSVAVSHNQPQHF.

The table lists this clone with a count of one. CDR3 DNA: TGTGCCAGCAGCTTCGGGACAGTCAATCAGCCCCAGCATTTT. Protein: CASSFGTVNQPQHF. This sequence joins TRBV7-8 and TRBJ1-5; 7 bases line up with TRBD1. After removal of 3 bases from V and 3 bases from J, the junction contained 2 bases not matched to a gene. This CDR3 is built from 14 residues. In germline, CDR1 is SGHVS, CDR2 FQNEAQ.

This chain uses TRBV7-9 with TRBJ2-5; D is possibly TRBD2 (6 bases). The CDR3 length is 15 residues. Germline V CDR1 and CDR2: SEHNR, FQNEAQ (reference sequence). The V end was cut by 5 bases, the J end by 0 bases, with 13 bases between. This CDR3 reads CASSRGLLYQETQYF. CDR3 DNA: TGTGCCAGCAGCAGGGGACTTCTGTACCAAGAGACCCAGTACTTC.

The chain joins TRBV6-1 to TRBJ2-7; TRBD2 matches 8 bases. The CDR3 totals 13 residues. Looked up from germline, CDR1 is MNHNS and CDR2 is SASEGT. With V trimmed by 7 bases and J by 1 base, 3 bases remained unmatched. The CDR3 DNA is TGTGCCAGCACGGGGGGGGATTCCTACGAGCAGTACTTC. This encodes CASTGGDSYEQYF.

The rearrangement joins TRBV7-8 to TRBJ1-6, with TRBD1 matching over 9 bases. Per the germline V gene, CDR1 is SGHVS and CDR2 is FQNEAQ. The trim removed 5 bases at V and 7 bases at J, leaving 6 bases unmatched. The CDR3 runs 15 residues. The CDR3 DNA reads TGTGCCAGCAGCATCGGGACAGGGCAAAATTCACCCCTCCACTTT. Amino acid sequence: CASSIGTGQNSPLHF.

The rearrangement uses TRBV7-2 and TRBJ1-2; weak D call: TRBD1 (5 bases). V dropped 0 bases and J dropped 4 bases, with 9 bases sitting between them. This CDR3 spans 14 amino acids. Germline V gives CDR1 SGHTA, CDR2 FQGNSA. CDR3 sequence reads: CASSLARQSYGYTF. Here the CDR3 DNA reads TGTGCCAGCAGCTTAGCGCGACAGAGCTATGGCTACACCTTC. The full variable domain, rest sourced from reference TRBV7-2 and TRBJ1-2, is GAGVSQSPSNKVTEKGKDVELRCDPISGHTALYWYRQSLGQGLEFLIYFQGNSAPDKSGLPSDRFSAERTGGSVSTLTIQRTQQEDSAVYLCASSLARQSYGYTFGSGTRLTVV.

This chain links TRBV19 with TRBJ1-6; perhaps TRBD1 as D (5 bases). The CDR3 totals 16 residues. Between the trimmed V and J ends, which lost 4 bases and 10 bases, there was a span of 20 bases. The germline V gene has CDR1 LNHDA and CDR2 SQIVND (reference sequence). CDR3: CASSTNRMTSDSPLHF. The CDR3, as DNA: TGTGCCAGTAGTACCAACAGGATGACGTCGGACTCACCCCTCCACTTT.

This chain joins TRBV23-1 and TRBJ2-3; TRBD2 matches at 14 bases. TRBV23-1 qualifies as an ORF whose function is uncertain. Trimming cost V 0 bases and J 2 bases; bases outside gene matches: 7. CDR3 length: 19 residues. The CDR3 is CASSQSGTSGGGTTDTQYF. For the CDR3, the DNA is TGCGCCAGCAGTCAATCTGGGACTAGCGGGGGCGGAACCACAGATACGCAGTATTTT.

This clone was recorded only once. J is TRBJ2-3 and V is TRBV10-3; TRBD2 agrees at 7 bases. CDR1 and CDR2 from the germline V gene are ENHRY and SYGVKD. The CDR3 has 15 amino acids. V dropped 6 bases and J dropped 1; count of bases not matched to a gene: 7. The CDR3 DNA sequence: TGTGCCATCAGGGGTACTAGCGACGGCACAGATACGCAGTATTTT. Amino acids: CAIRGTSDGTDTQYF.

The CDR3 sequence: CASSSKISPTDTQYF. In nucleotides, the CDR3 is TGTGCCAGCAGCTCCAAAATAAGCCCCACAGATACGCAGTATTTT. The rearrangement links TRBV5-6 to TRBJ2-3; D gene ambiguous. Germline V CDR1 and CDR2: SGHDT, YYEEEE. CDR3 size: 15 residues. V was trimmed by 3 bases and J by 2 bases, leaving 13 bases between them.

Only a few counts were recorded for this clone. This chain joins TRBV5-1 and TRBJ1-1, with D unresolved. The CDR3 totals 13 residues. V lost 5 bases to trimming and J lost 4 bases, with 12 bases between them. In germline, CDR1 is SGHRS, CDR2 YFSETQ. The DNA of the CDR3 is TGCGCCAGCAGGAACATTAGCTCCACTGAAGCTTTCTTT. This gives the protein CASRNISSTEAFF.

The chain joins TRBV20-1 to TRBJ1-2; the D is unclear. CDR1 and CDR2 from the germline V gene are DFQATT and SNEGSKA (reference sequence). Trimming shortened V by 6 bases and J by 5 bases, and 7 bases separated the two germline ends. The length of the CDR3 is 10 residues. CDR3 region: CSASFYGYTF. The CDR3 DNA sequence: TGCAGTGCCAGTTTTTATGGCTACACCTTC.

This chain links TRBV6-1 with TRBJ1-3, with D hard to call. The CDR3 extends over 15 amino acids. Trimming took off 5 bases at V and 0 bases at J, with 11 bases between the two ends. Germline-derived CDR1 and CDR2 are MNHNS and SASEGT. CDR3 in DNA: TGTGCCAGCAGTACGGATCCTAGCTCTGGAAACACCATATATTTT. Its protein product is CASSTDPSSGNTIYF.

The chain combines TRBV4-2 with TRBJ2-5, with 13 bases matching TRBD2. The CDR3 contains 16 residues. From germline, CDR1 is LGHNA and CDR2 YNFKEQ. J gave up 3 bases and V 4 bases, and 5 bases lay outside the gene matches. The CDR3 sequence is CASSPGTSGNKETQYF. The DNA of the CDR3 is TGTGCCAGCAGCCCCGGGACTAGCGGGAACAAAGAGACCCAGTACTTC.

V is TRBV27 and J is TRBJ1-1; D is unclear. The germline V gene encodes CDR1 MNHEY and CDR2 SMNVEV (reference sequence). The V end lost 2 bases, the J end lost 4 bases, and 11 bases lay between the germline ends. This CDR3 is built from 14 residues. CDR3 amino acids: CASSLAPRGTEAFF. Here the CDR3 DNA reads TGTGCCAGCAGTTTAGCCCCCCGGGGCACTGAAGCTTTCTTT.

V usage is TRBV2 and J usage is TRBJ2-1; 10 nucleotides agree with TRBD2. CDR1 and CDR2 (germline): SNHLY, FYNNEI. This CDR3 is 16 amino acids long. V shed 6 bases, J shed 8 bases, and the junction held 13 bases outside the gene matches. CDR3: CASSSKRGGRGDEQFF. The CDR3, as DNA: TGTGCCAGCAGCAGCAAGCGGGGGGGGCGGGGAGATGAGCAGTTCTTC.

The rearrangement joins TRBV28 to TRBJ1-4; tentatively, D is TRBD1 (5 bases). Trimming pared 6 bases from V and 5 bases from J, leaving 16 bases between. The germline V gene encodes CDR1 MDHEN and CDR2 SYDVKM. CDR3 length: 15 amino acids. CDR3 in DNA: TGTGCCAGCAGCCTACATGGGGGGGGGAATGAAAAACTGTTTTTT. Protein sequence: CASSLHGGGNEKLFF.

The chain joins TRBV7-9 to TRBJ1-2; TRBD1 matches at 10 bases. The CDR3 consists of 15 residues. CDR1 and CDR2 from the germline V gene are SEHNR and FQNEAQ (reference sequence). The trim removed 2 bases at V and 5 bases at J, leaving 5 bases unmatched. The CDR3 region is CASSLIRQGAYGYTF. DNA for the CDR3: TGTGCCAGCAGCTTAATCCGACAGGGGGCATATGGCTACACCTTC.

The chain recombines TRBV6-6 with TRBJ1-5, with D tentatively TRBD1 (6 bases). Trimming removed 5 bases from V and 2 bases from J, with 13 bases in between. Germline CDR1 reads MNHNY; CDR2 reads SVGAGI (reference sequence). The CDR3 sequence is 15 residues long. The CDR3 loop is CASSTLGGRNQPQHF. The CDR3 nucleotides are TGTGCCAGCAGTACCCTCGGGGGGCGCAATCAGCCCCAGCATTTT.

J is TRBJ1-2 and V is TRBV14; D gene ambiguous. The CDR3 sequence is 13 residues long. Deletions cut 1 base from V and 4 bases from J, with 7 bases between. The germline CDR1 and CDR2 sequences are SGHDN and FVKESK. The CDR3 DNA sequence: TGTGCCAGCAGCCAAGTGGACTTCTATGGCTACACCTTC. Translation gives CASSQVDFYGYTF. The full variable domain, its missing parts supplied by reference TRBV14 and TRBJ1-2, is EAGVTQFPSHSVIEKGQTVTLRCDPISGHDNLYWYRRVMGKEIKFLLHFVKESKQDESGMPNNRFLAERTGGTYSTLKVQPAELEDSGVYFCASSQVDFYGYTFGSGTRLTVV.

CDR3 nucleotides: TGCGCCAGCAGCCAAGATCGAATAAACTATCCCGGCAATGAGCAGTTCTTC. It translates to CASSQDRINYPGNEQFF. The chain has TRBV4-1 and TRBJ2-1; D gene uncertain. The CDR3 is 17 amino acids. From germline, CDR1 is MGHRA and CDR2 YSYEKL. Deletions cut 0 bases from V and 6 bases from J, with 18 bases between.

This clone has a single count. This sequence joins TRBV9 and TRBJ1-4; D possibly corresponds to TRBD1 (6 bases). The ends were cut back, 4 bases at V and 4 bases at J, with 8 bases in the middle. Germline V gene data show CDR1 as SGDLS and CDR2 as YYNGEE. The length of the CDR3 is 13 residues. In DNA, the CDR3 is TGTGCCAGCAGCCCAGGGGTTAATGAAAAACTGTTTTTT. Protein product: CASSPGVNEKLFF.

This clone was counted only a few times. The V and J genes are TRBV9 and TRBJ1-2; 9 nucleotides agree with TRBD1. The CDR3 sequence is 13 residues long. V lost 3 bases to trimming and J lost 4 bases; unmatched junction nucleotides: 1. Germline assignment: CDR1 SGDLS and CDR2 YYNGEE. The CDR3 region has the DNA TGTGCCAGCAGCGAGGGACAGGGCTATGGCTACACCTTC. Protein sequence: CASSEGQGYGYTF.

The DNA for the CDR3 is TGTGCCAGCTCACCAACCGGGACACGTGGCGAGCAGTACTTC. It encodes CASSPTGTRGEQYF. J is TRBJ2-7 and V is TRBV18, with D maybe TRBD1 (6 bases). CDR3 length equals 14 residues. Germline V gene lookup returns CDR1 KGHSH and CDR2 LQKENI. V dropped 2 bases and J dropped 6 bases, with 14 bases sitting between them.